The 18 T cell receptor beta chains given below trace back to one sample, sequenced in a study of shared clonotypes between healthy human individuals. Assay used: immunoSEQ multiplex PCR; TCRdb lists only in-frame clones, some missing. The sample lists a few million clones, approximately 95% occurring once. Sample: naive CD4+ T cells from PBMCs. Subset of the sample: CD45RA+ positively selected. All receptors come from a man between 18 and 35 years old in good health. Some clones in this sample may be carry-over from other donors' samples.

This chain uses TRBV4-2 with TRBJ2-7; either TRBD1 or TRBD2 may supply D (5 bases each). The germline CDR1 and CDR2 sequences are LGHNA and YNFKEQ. V lost 1 base and J 0 bases, leaving 13 bases between the germline ends. There are 16 residues in the CDR3. The CDR3 is CASSQGTYGASYEQYF. CDR3 nucleotides: TGTGCCAGCAGCCAAGGGACCTACGGGGCCTCCTACGAGCAGTACTTC.

This clone was observed once. This chain connects TRBV11-2 to TRBJ1-1; tentative D call: TRBD1 (6 bases). The CDR3 sequence is 16 residues long. Germline CDR1 and CDR2: SGHAT and FQNNGV. Deletions cut 0 bases from V and 3 bases from J, with 14 bases between. In nucleotides, the CDR3 is TGTGCCAGCAGCTTAGAGCTGTTTAGGGGGGACACTGAAGCTTTCTTT. As protein: CASSLELFRGDTEAFF.

The chain carries TRBV28 and TRBJ2-7; tentatively, D is TRBD1 (6 bases). Germline values: CDR1 MDHEN, CDR2 SYDVKM. V was trimmed by 6 bases and J by 7 bases, leaving 22 bases between them. This CDR3 spans 15 amino acids. As DNA, the CDR3 is TGTGCCAGCAGGACTTCAGACAGGACGTCCACTGAGCAGTACTTC. Translating gives CASRTSDRTSTEQYF.

The CDR3: CASSPGEGRAGANVLTF. The DNA of the CDR3 is TGTGCCAGCAGCCCGGGTGAGGGTAGGGCTGGGGCCAACGTCCTGACTTTC. The chain joins TRBV5-4 to TRBJ2-6, with a weak D call TRBD2 (5 bases). The CDR3 extends over 17 amino acids. CDR1 is SGHNT, CDR2 YYREEE, per germline (reference sequence). V was clipped by 4 bases and J by 2 bases, with 16 bases between them.

The chain links TRBV5-1 to TRBJ2-3, with a weak D call TRBD1 (7 bases). The CDR3 spans 14 residues. The V and J ends lost 5 bases and 5 bases respectively, with 15 bases between them. CDR1 is SGHRS and CDR2 is YFSETQ in the germline V gene. The CDR3, as DNA: TGCGCCAGCAGGTGGGCCCAGGGGGGAGATACGCAGTATTTT. It translates to CASRWAQGGDTQYF.

V usage is TRBV5-6 and J usage is TRBJ1-1, with D possibly TRBD1 on 5 matching bases. The V end was cut by 0 bases, the J end by 0 bases, with 9 bases between. The CDR3 is made up of 15 amino acids. Germline values: CDR1 SGHDT, CDR2 YYEEEE. This chain's CDR3 is CASSLAGVMNTEAFF. In DNA, the CDR3 is TGTGCCAGCAGCTTGGCGGGGGTGATGAACACTGAAGCTTTCTTT.

In this sample, this clone turned up once. The rearrangement joins TRBV5-3 to TRBJ1-2; D not certain. TRBV5-3 is marked as an open reading frame, function uncertain. Trimming stripped 6 bases from V and 2 bases from J, with 11 bases between. The CDR3 consists of 13 residues. CDR3 in DNA: TGTGCCAGAACCCCCTGTTTGAACTATGGCTACACCTTC. Translating it yields CARTPCLNYGYTF.

V and J are TRBV15 and TRBJ2-5; 11 nucleotides line up with TRBD2. This CDR3 comprises 15 residues. The junction had 6 bases not matched to a gene; V was cut back by 2 bases and J by 7 bases. Per the germline V gene, CDR1 is LNHNV and CDR2 is YYDKDF (reference sequence). CDR3 sequence (DNA): TGTGCCACCAGCAGACTAGGGACTAGCGGAGGGACCCAGTACTTC. Translated: CATSRLGTSGGTQYF.

The CDR3 reads CSAKPSETQYF. The CDR3 coding sequence is TGCAGCGCCAAACCTTCGGAGACCCAGTACTTC. The chain links TRBV29-1 to TRBJ2-5; D uncertain. CDR3 size: 11 residues. The ends were cut back, 7 bases at V and 5 bases at J, with 11 bases in the middle. Germline V gene sequence: CDR1 SQVTM, CDR2 ANQGSEA.

The V and J genes are TRBV27 and TRBJ2-7; 10 nucleotides align to TRBD2. Germline CDR1 reads MNHEY; CDR2 reads SMNVEV (reference sequence). The CDR3 has 13 residues. J gave up 7 bases and V 6 bases, and 6 bases lay outside the gene matches. The CDR3 here is CASSPSGSIEQYF. The CDR3 DNA reads TGTGCCAGCAGCCCTAGCGGGAGTATTGAGCAGTACTTC.

This clone was recorded only once. The chain has TRBV18 and TRBJ1-3; 9 bases agree with TRBD1. This CDR3 comprises 17 residues. CDR1 is KGHSH, CDR2 LQKENI, per germline. V lost 3 bases to trimming and J lost 1 base; unmatched junction nucleotides: 7. As DNA, the CDR3 is TGTGCCAGCTCACCTCCAACAGGGGGCGTTTCTGGAAACACCATATATTTT. Protein sequence: CASSPPTGGVSGNTIYF. Full variable domain (missing parts from reference TRBV18 and TRBJ1-3): NAGVMQNPRHLVRRRGQEARLRCSPMKGHSHVYWYRQLPEEGLKFMVYLQKENIIDESGMPKERFSAEFPKEGPSILRIQQVVRGDSAAYFCASSPPTGGVSGNTIYFGEGSWLTVV.

The V and J genes are TRBV5-4 and TRBJ1-2; D gene ambiguous. This CDR3 has 13 amino acids. Per germline, CDR1 SGHNT and CDR2 YYREEE (reference sequence). The ends were cut back, 7 bases at V and 0 bases at J, with 10 bases in the middle. The CDR3 sequence: CASHKDPNYGYTF. CDR3 sequence (DNA): TGTGCCAGCCATAAAGACCCTAACTATGGCTACACCTTC. The entire variable domain, with the rest obtained from reference TRBV5-4 and TRBJ1-2, is as follows: ETGVTQSPTHLIKTRGQQVTLRCSSQSGHNTVSWYQQALGQGPQFIFQYYREEENGRGNFPPRFSGLQFPNYSSELNVNALELDDSALYLCASHKDPNYGYTFGSGTRLTVV.

J is TRBJ2-1 and V is TRBV21-1; TRBD2, as called in the table, went unchecked against the DNA. TRBV21-1 is marked as a pseudogene. The CDR3 is made up of 14 amino acids. The DNA of the CDR3 is TGTGCCAGCAACGGGAGCAGGTACTACAATGAGCAGTTCTTC. It is translated as CASNGSRYYNEQFF.

This chain uses TRBV28 with TRBJ2-7; tentatively, D is TRBD1 (5 bases). The CDR3 consists of 13 residues. Between the trimmed V and J ends, which lost 6 bases and 0 bases, there was a span of 9 bases. Germline-derived CDR1 and CDR2 are MDHEN and SYDVKM. CDR3 protein: CASRQAFSYEQYF. CDR3 DNA: TGTGCCAGCAGACAGGCTTTCTCCTACGAGCAGTACTTC.

The chain has TRBV18 and TRBJ1-1, with D hard to call. Germline CDR1 is KGHSH and CDR2 is LQKENI. The CDR3 has 16 residues. The V and J ends lost 3 bases and 1 base respectively, with 15 bases between them. CDR3 DNA sequence: TGTGCCAGCTCACCGAGATCCGGGCAAACGAACACTGAAGCTTTCTTT. It is translated as CASSPRSGQTNTEAFF.

This chain uses TRBV29-1 with TRBJ1-5, with D possibly being TRBD1 (5 bases). CDR1 and CDR2 (germline): SQVTM, ANQGSEA. This CDR3 has 13 amino acids. The V gene lost 4 bases and the J gene lost 5 bases, with 12 bases spanning the gap. The CDR3 loop reads CSVAQGSDQPQHF. The CDR3 nucleotides are TGCAGCGTTGCCCAGGGATCCGATCAGCCCCAGCATTTT.

The J gene is TRBJ1-1, the V gene TRBV5-1; 8 bases are a match to TRBD1. This CDR3 is 16 amino acids long. V shed 0 bases and J 5 bases; nucleotides not matched to a gene: 9. Germline CDR1 and CDR2: SGHRS and YFSETQ. CDR3 nucleotide sequence: TGCGCCAGCAGCTTGGGGAGACAGGGGCTGGGGACTGAAGCTTTCTTT. Its translation: CASSLGRQGLGTEAFF.

The chain joins TRBV19 to TRBJ2-1; perhaps D is TRBD1 or TRBD2 (5 bases each). Germline loops: CDR1 LNHDA, CDR2 SQIVND (reference sequence). The CDR3 spans 13 residues. Trimming shortened V by 4 bases and J by 9 bases, and 13 bases separated the two germline ends. CDR3 sequence (DNA): TGTGCCAGTAGTAGAGAGGGACGTAGTGAGCAGTTCTTC. It codes for CASSREGRSEQFF.